Many counts were recorded for the clone carrying this T cell receptor (beta chain). These data originate in a study of T-cell reconstitution after alpha-beta-depleted transplantation in children. Unique molecular identifiers were used in preparing the TCRbeta library. TCRdb ran MiXCR on the PCR reads and lists one entry per CDR3 protein. The repertoire holds approximately 97,000 distinct CDR3 sequences, with less than 6% as singletons. V lost 4 bases, J lost 7 bases, and 5 bases stayed unmatched. CDR3 size: 16 residues. CDR1 and CDR2 from the germline V gene are SGHDT and YYEEEE. This rearrangement joins TRBV5-6 to TRBJ2-1, with TRBD2 matching over 16 bases. Specimen: PBMCs, mostly from graft donor cells, collected 60 days after TCRalphabeta/CD19-depleted stem cell transplant. The source is a female patient aged 2-15 years who had a stem cell transplant for Fanconi anemia, so the T cells may come from the graft donor. This CDR3 reads CASSPGTSGGANEQFF. The CDR3 region has the DNA TGTGCCAGCAGCCCAGGGACTAGCGGGGGGGCAAATGAGCAGTTCTTC. Full variable domain (outside the CDR3, taken from reference TRBV5-6 and TRBJ2-1): DAGVTQSPTHLIKTRGQQVTLRCSPKSGHDTVSWYQQALGQGPQFIFQYYEEEERQRGNFPDRFSGHQFPNYSSELNVNALLLGDSALYLCASSPGTSGGANEQFFGPGTRLTVL.